A single sample is the source of the 29 T cell receptor beta chains below, sequenced in a study of T cell changes during pregnancy in multiple sclerosis. Only in-frame clones appear in the TCRdb table, and some are missing; sequencing was by immunoSEQ multiplex PCR. There are about 33,000 clones in the sample; around 90% occur only once, and 2.5% to 3% lies in the top ten. The sample was CD4+ T cells from peripheral blood mononuclear cells, taken in the third trimester of pregnancy. The receptors derive from a female donor in good health, enrolled as a control in a pregnancy study.

The chain employs TRBV11-2 and TRBJ1-1; D not resolved. Trimming cost V 7 bases and J 0 bases, with 12 bases left between them. Germline-derived CDR1 and CDR2 are SGHAT and FQNNGV. The CDR3 runs to 14 residues. CDR3: CASTENAVNTEAFF. The CDR3 region has the DNA TGTGCCAGCACCGAAAATGCAGTGAACACTGAAGCTTTCTTT.

The chain employs TRBV2 and TRBJ1-4; D remains unclear. Germline V lookup: CDR1 SNHLY, CDR2 FYNNEI. V was shortened by 6 bases and J by 6 bases, with 2 bases between the two germline ends. The CDR3 contains 10 residues. CDR3 sequence reads: CASSDEKLFF. The CDR3 DNA reads TGTGCCAGCAGCGATGAAAAACTGTTTTTT. Together with reference TRBV2 and TRBJ1-4, the CDR3 gives the full variable domain: EPEVTQTPSHQVTQMGQEVILRCVPISNHLYFYWYRQILGQKVEFLVSFYNNEISEKSEIFDDQFSVERPDGSNFTLKIRSTKLEDSAMYFCASSDEKLFFGSGTQLSVL.

The chain carries TRBV4-3 and TRBJ2-1, with a possible D match to TRBD2 (6 bases). The V end was cut by 0 bases, the J end by 10 bases, with 19 bases between. The germline CDR1 and CDR2 sequences are LGHNA and YSLEER. The CDR3 loop spans 16 amino acids. The CDR3 DNA reads as TGCGCCAGCAGCCAAGATTGGACTACCGTTAGGGAGGAGCAGTTCTTC. Residues: CASSQDWTTVREEQFF.

V is TRBV28 and J is TRBJ1-4, with D possibly being TRBD1 (6 bases). The CDR3 runs to 19 residues. The germline CDR1 and CDR2 sequences are MDHEN and SYDVKM. The V and J ends lost 7 bases and 0 bases respectively, with 24 bases between them. The CDR3 region is CASISPPGGQVATNEKLFF. The CDR3 DNA sequence: TGTGCCAGCATTTCCCCGCCCGGGGGGCAGGTTGCAACTAATGAAAAACTGTTTTTT.

This chain links TRBV11-2 with TRBJ1-2; D gene uncertain. Germline CDR1 and CDR2: SGHAT and FQNNGV. The CDR3 is 14 residues long. Between the trimmed V and J ends, which lost 5 bases and 0 bases, there was a span of 10 bases. The CDR3 sequence: CASSPSAANYGYTF. For the CDR3, the DNA is TGTGCCAGCAGCCCCAGTGCGGCTAACTATGGCTACACCTTC.

The gene calls are TRBV2 and TRBJ2-7; 8 bases are a match to TRBD1. Germline V lookup: CDR1 SNHLY, CDR2 FYNNEI. The ends lost 4 bases at V and 1 base at J; junction bases unmatched: 3. CDR3 length: 14 residues. The CDR3 DNA is TGTGCCAGCAGTGGGGGGACAGGTTCCTACGAGCAGTACTTC. It specifies CASSGGTGSYEQYF.

The chain carries TRBV18 and TRBJ1-1; tentatively, D is TRBD1 (5 bases). V was trimmed by 3 bases and J by 6 bases, leaving 11 bases between them. CDR1 and CDR2 from the germline V gene are KGHSH and LQKENI. The CDR3 totals 13 residues. CDR3 DNA: TGTGCCAGCTCACCTCGGGGAGGGGCTGAAGCTTTCTTT. Translated, it gives CASSPRGGAEAFF. Looking up the rest from reference TRBV18 and TRBJ1-1 gives the full variable domain: NAGVMQNPRHLVRRRGQEARLRCSPMKGHSHVYWYRQLPEEGLKFMVYLQKENIIDESGMPKERFSAEFPKEGPSILRIQQVVRGDSAAYFCASSPRGGAEAFFGQGTRLTVV.

The chain uses TRBV5-4 and TRBJ2-7; 8 nucleotides align to TRBD2. The CDR3 is 16 amino acids. CDR1 SGHNT and CDR2 YYREEE come from the germline V gene (reference sequence). Trimming at V came to 0 bases and at J to 6 bases, leaving 11 bases not matched to a gene. DNA for the CDR3: TGTGCCAGCAGCTTGGCCTATTACAGCGGGAGTAGCGAGCAGTACTTC. Translating gives CASSLAYYSGSSEQYF.

The chain employs TRBV28 and TRBJ2-7, with a tentative D call TRBD1 (5 bases). The CDR3 is 12 amino acids. Germline V gene data show CDR1 as MDHEN and CDR2 as SYDVKM. The V gene lost 6 bases and the J gene lost 3 bases, with 9 bases spanning the gap. The CDR3 DNA sequence: TGTGCCAGCAGCCAGGGTCGCTACGAGCAGTACTTC. Encoded protein: CASSQGRYEQYF.

This sequence joins TRBV4-1 and TRBJ2-7; 8 nucleotides agree with TRBD2. CDR1 MGHRA and CDR2 YSYEKL come from the germline V gene. The ends lost 1 base at V and 3 bases at J; junction bases unmatched: 5. The CDR3 extends over 15 amino acids. CDR3 region: CASSQVTSVNYEQYF. CDR3 in DNA: TGCGCCAGCAGCCAAGTGACTAGCGTTAACTACGAGCAGTACTTC.

Only one count was recorded for this clone. The chain is built from TRBV12-5 and TRBJ2-2; D is possibly TRBD2 (6 bases). The CDR3 is 14 amino acids. Germline lookup yields CDR1 LGHNT and CDR2 FRNRAP. V gave up 5 bases and J gave up 1 base, with 8 bases separating them. The CDR3 spells CASGLSGNTGELFF. The CDR3 DNA sequence: TGTGCTAGTGGTCTTAGCGGGAACACCGGGGAGCTGTTTTTT.

The chain couples TRBV28 to TRBJ1-5, with TRBD1 matching over 9 bases. The germline gives CDR1 MDHEN, CDR2 SYDVKM. This CDR3 comprises 14 residues. Unmatched junction bases numbered 5, after V lost 6 bases and J lost 5 bases. CDR3 amino acids: CASSSGQGHQPQHF. The DNA of the CDR3 is TGTGCCAGCAGCTCGGGACAGGGCCATCAGCCCCAGCATTTT.

The rearrangement joins TRBV28 to TRBJ1-2, with 10 bases lining up with TRBD1. Germline V gene data show CDR1 as MDHEN and CDR2 as SYDVKM. The CDR3 spans 14 residues. The J segment lost 7 bases and the V segment lost 6 bases, leaving 8 bases of the junction unmatched. CDR3 coding DNA: TGTGCCAGCAGACTTACCGGGACAGGGGTTGGCTACACCTTC. Its protein is CASRLTGTGVGYTF.

The chain carries TRBV2 and TRBJ1-4; 8 bases line up with TRBD1. V lost 6 bases and J lost 5; bases outside the gene matches: 8. CDR1 and CDR2 from the germline V gene are SNHLY and FYNNEI. There are 15 residues in the CDR3. For the CDR3, the DNA is TGTGCCAGCAGCAGGTCCGGACAGGGAAATGAAAAACTGTTTTTT. Translation gives CASSRSGQGNEKLFF.

The sample holds a few counts of this clone. The V call is TRBV7-9, the J call TRBJ1-6; 9 nucleotides agree with TRBD1. Germline V lookup: CDR1 SEHNR, CDR2 FQNEAQ (reference sequence). V gave up 2 bases and J gave up 9 bases; unmatched junction bases: 8. The CDR3 has 16 amino acids. The CDR3 reads CASSLLLGQGFSPLHF. DNA of the CDR3: TGTGCCAGCAGCTTACTTTTGGGACAGGGCTTTTCACCCCTCCACTTT.

The chain combines TRBV4-1 with TRBJ2-7, with TRBD1 matching 8 bases. Per the germline V gene, CDR1 is MGHRA and CDR2 is YSYEKL. This CDR3 comprises 15 residues. J gave up 2 bases and V 5 bases, and 8 bases lay outside the gene matches. The DNA of the CDR3 is TGCGCCAGCAGCGAAAGCCGGGACAGGACCTACGAGCAGTACTTC. Translating it yields CASSESRDRTYEQYF.

This sequence joins TRBV10-1 and TRBJ1-1, with D tentatively TRBD1 (5 bases). In germline, CDR1 is WNHNN, CDR2 SYGVQD (reference sequence). Trimming took off 7 bases at V and 1 base at J, with 16 bases between the two ends. The CDR3 totals 15 residues. CDR3 in amino acids: CASNSRRGRNTEAFF. The CDR3 bases are TGCGCCAGCAATTCCAGAAGGGGCAGGAACACTGAAGCTTTCTTT.

The chain couples TRBV19 to TRBJ2-2; 7 bases align to TRBD1. Germline V lookup: CDR1 LNHDA, CDR2 SQIVND (reference sequence). With V trimmed by 2 bases and J by 7 bases, 13 bases remained unmatched. The CDR3 length is 17 residues. CDR3 sequence (DNA): TGTGCCAGTAGTATAAGTCCGGGAAGGGGGCTGGTCGGGGAGCTGTTTTTT. Its translation: CASSISPGRGLVGELFF.

This rearrangement joins TRBV19 to TRBJ2-7, with D possibly being TRBD1 (5 bases). This CDR3 comprises 14 residues. Germline lookup yields CDR1 LNHDA and CDR2 SQIVND (reference sequence). Trimming pared 4 bases from V and 2 bases from J, leaving 12 bases between. CDR3 DNA sequence: TGTGCCAGTAGTAACTGGGGCCCGACCTACGAGCAGTACTTC. Residues: CASSNWGPTYEQYF.

The chain recombines TRBV11-3 with TRBJ1-3; D call uncertain. This CDR3 is 12 amino acids long. Trimming shortened V by 3 bases and J by 8 bases, and 8 bases separated the two germline ends. Germline V gives CDR1 SGHNT, CDR2 YENEEA. The CDR3 loop reads CASSLTADTIYF. In DNA form, the CDR3 reads TGTGCCAGCAGCTTGACTGCGGACACCATATATTTT.

V gene TRBV28 combines with J gene TRBJ2-5, with 8 nucleotides matching TRBD2. The V segment lost 6 bases and the J segment 5 bases; nucleotides outside the gene matches: 11. CDR1 is MDHEN, CDR2 SYDVKM, per germline. There are 15 residues in the CDR3. CDR3 sequence reads: CASRAAGGSGETQYF. CDR3 in DNA: TGTGCCAGCAGGGCGGCGGGGGGCTCGGGGGAGACCCAGTACTTC.

The rearrangement uses TRBV4-1 and TRBJ1-5, with 7 bases identical to TRBD1. Germline V gives CDR1 MGHRA, CDR2 YSYEKL. J was trimmed by 5 bases and V by 0 bases; bases with no gene match: 7. The CDR3 consists of 16 residues. The CDR3, as DNA: TGCGCCAGCAGCCAAGATTTCAGGGGGAGTTATCAGCCCCAGCATTTT. Translated: CASSQDFRGSYQPQHF.

This clone appeared once. In DNA form, the CDR3 reads TGTGCCAGCAGTGAATTGACTAGCACAGATACGCAGTATTTT. The encoded protein is CASSELTSTDTQYF. The V gene is TRBV25-1, the J gene TRBJ2-3; D is ambiguous. The V gene lost 1 base and the J gene lost 0 bases, with 5 bases spanning the gap. CDR1 is MGHDK, CDR2 SYGVNS, per germline. The CDR3 has 14 amino acids.

This clone was detected only once. The rearrangement links TRBV15 to TRBJ1-2; TRBD1 might be the D (5 bases). CDR1 and CDR2 (germline): LNHNV, YYDKDF (reference sequence). V was pared by 1 base and J by 6 bases, with 9 bases between. This CDR3 has 13 residues. The CDR3, as DNA: TGTGCCACCAGCAGAGTGGGGGGGAATGGCTACACCTTC. Its translation: CATSRVGGNGYTF. Filled out from reference TRBV15 and TRBJ1-2, the complete variable domain reads DAMVIQNPRYQVTQFGKPVTLSCSQTLNHNVMYWYQQKSSQAPKLLFHYYDKDFNNEADTPDNFQSRRPNTSFCFLDIRSPGLGDTAMYLCATSRVGGNGYTFGSGTRLTVV.

The J gene is TRBJ2-2, the V gene TRBV4-2, with 7 bases matching TRBD2. Germline loops: CDR1 LGHNA, CDR2 YNFKEQ. J lost 0 bases, V lost 1 base, and 5 bases had no gene match. This CDR3 comprises 17 residues. CDR3 sequence: CASSQAGLPPNTGELFF. In DNA form, the CDR3 reads TGTGCCAGCAGCCAAGCGGGACTACCCCCGAACACCGGGGAGCTGTTTTTT.

A single count supports this clone. V is TRBV7-2 and J is TRBJ2-2; D is possibly TRBD1 (5 bases). This CDR3 comprises 15 residues. Per germline, CDR1 SGHTA and CDR2 FQGNSA. Trimming removed 2 bases from V and 6 bases from J, with 13 bases in between. The CDR3 loop is CASSLLTQVAGELFF. The CDR3 bases are TGTGCCAGCAGCTTATTAACACAGGTGGCCGGGGAGCTGTTTTTT.

V and J are TRBV20-1 and TRBJ2-7; D call uncertain. V was clipped by 5 bases and J by 7 bases, with 9 bases between them. The germline V gene encodes CDR1 DFQATT and CDR2 SNEGSKA (reference sequence). The CDR3 is 10 amino acids. CDR3 coding DNA: TGCAGTGCTGGAGCTAGGGAGCAGTACTTC. The encoded protein is CSAGAREQYF.

V usage is TRBV7-2 and J usage is TRBJ2-3; 7 bases map to TRBD1. Germline assignment: CDR1 SGHTA and CDR2 FQGNSA. This CDR3 has 16 residues. Trimming at V came to 5 bases and at J to 0 bases, leaving 8 bases not matched to a gene. This CDR3 reads CASSPNRGPSTDTQYF. CDR3 in DNA: TGTGCCAGCAGCCCAAACAGGGGCCCGAGCACAGATACGCAGTATTTT.

The chain couples TRBV5-8 to TRBJ2-3, with a possible D match to TRBD2 (7 bases). CDR3 length: 15 amino acids. Germline assignment: CDR1 SGHTS and CDR2 YDEGEE. Between the trimmed V and J ends, which lost 5 bases and 7 bases, there was a span of 20 bases. The DNA for the CDR3 is TGTGCCAGCAGAAACGGGGGGCCGTCGGTAAATACGCAGTATTTT. The encoded protein is CASRNGGPSVNTQYF. Complete variable domain (other parts from reference TRBV5-8 and TRBJ2-3): EAGVTQSPTHLIKTRGQQATLRCSPISGHTSVYWYQQALGLGLQFLLWYDEGEERNRGNFPPRFSGRQFPNYSSELNVNALELEDSALYLCASRNGGPSVNTQYFGPGTRLTVL.